Listed below are T cell receptor beta chains from one sample, sequenced in a study of T-cell memory formation after mild COVID-19. One entry per CDR3 protein, called by TCRdb with MiXCR from the 5' RACE reads. This sample carries over 70,000 distinct CDR3 sequences, 13% of them seen once, and the ten largest clones take over 25%. Sequenced: PBMCs or a T cell subset sorted from them (not recorded which). The origin of the receptors is an adult woman who had mild COVID-19 (a few samples of this study predate the infection). Cell type and time point are not known. Each CDR3 is given with its conserved first and last residue. Each record gives: CDR3 protein, CDR3 DNA, J gene, clone size, V gene, D gene. D genes are given only for firm matches. Only some rows state a clone size, as once, few, many or a class for expanded clones.

CASTPPSAGYNYGYTF | TGTGCCAGCACCCCCCCCTCGGCAGGGTACAACTATGGCTACACCTTC | TRBJ1-2 | few | TRBV7-2 | -
CAIAGTQETQYF | TGTGCCATAGCGGGGACCCAAGAGACCCAGTACTTC | TRBJ2-5 | few | TRBV10-3 | TRBD2
CASSSRTSGYTDTQYF | TGTGCCAGCAGCTCCAGGACTAGCGGTTACACAGATACGCAGTATTTT | TRBJ2-3 | many | TRBV11-2 | TRBD2
CASSLNRAFF | TGTGCCAGCAGCTTAAACCGAGCTTTCTTT | TRBJ1-1 | many | TRBV7-8 | -
CATSDLQDGEETQYF | TGTGCCACCAGTGATTTGCAGGACGGAGAAGAGACCCAGTACTTC | TRBJ2-5 | - | TRBV24-1 | -
CASSPRTGPYNEQFF | TGCGCCAGCAGCCCGCGTACAGGCCCCTACAATGAGCAGTTCTTC | TRBJ2-1 | - | TRBV4-1 | -
CSATVINSGRPPDTQYF | TGCAGTGCTACCGTGATTAATAGCGGGAGACCCCCAGATACGCAGTATTTT | TRBJ2-3 | few | TRBV20-1 | TRBD2
CASSPTLPYEQYF | TGTGCCAGCAGCCCCACCCTACCCTACGAGCAGTACTTC | TRBJ2-7 | few | TRBV7-9 | -
CASSGLAGGNEQFF | TGTGCCAGCAGTGGACTAGCGGGAGGGAATGAGCAGTTCTTC | TRBJ2-1 | few | TRBV27 | TRBD2
CASSLVASSGTDTQYF | TGTGCCAGCAGCTTAGTAGCATCGTCGGGCACAGATACGCAGTATTTT | TRBJ2-3 | - | TRBV7-6 | -
CSARTGGTEVHTEAFF | TGCAGTGCTAGGACCGGAGGGACGGAGGTTCACACTGAAGCTTTCTTT | TRBJ1-1 | few | TRBV20-1 | -
CASSLETGGWVGYTF | TGTGCCAGCAGCTTAGAAACAGGGGGCTGGGTTGGCTACACCTTC | TRBJ1-2 | - | TRBV7-6 | TRBD1
CASSYSGGLASYEQYF | TGTGCCAGCAGTTACTCCGGTGGACTAGCATCCTACGAGCAGTACTTC | TRBJ2-7 | - | TRBV6-2/TRBV6-3 | TRBD2
CASSLADRGNQPQHF | TGTGCCAGCAGCTTAGCCGACAGGGGCAACCAGCCCCAGCATTTT | TRBJ1-5 | - | TRBV13 | TRBD1
CASSLAQRGDLTSTDTQYF | TGTGCCAGCAGCTTAGCGCAGCGGGGGGACCTAACTAGCACAGATACGCAGTATTTT | TRBJ2-3 | - | TRBV7-8 | TRBD2
CASSLAWSSTDTQYF | TGTGCCAGCAGTTTAGCCTGGTCCTCCACAGATACGCAGTATTTT | TRBJ2-3 | few | TRBV12-3/TRBV12-4 | -
CASSQEMGWAGSPTGELFF | TGCGCCAGCAGCCAAGAAATGGGCTGGGCAGGGTCCCCCACCGGGGAGCTGTTTTTT | TRBJ2-2 | - | TRBV4-3 | -
CSAATGTSQETQYF | TGCAGTGCTGCCACCGGGACTAGCCAAGAGACCCAGTACTTC | TRBJ2-5 | many | TRBV20-1 | TRBD2
CASSFTGVTYEQYF | TGCGCCAGCAGCTTCACCGGGGTCACCTACGAGCAGTACTTC | TRBJ2-7 | few | TRBV5-1 | -
CASSGGLSSYNSPLHF | TGTGCCAGTAGTGGAGGCCTGAGCTCCTATAATTCACCCCTCCACTTT | TRBJ1-6 | - | TRBV19 | -
CASSAMNTEAFF | TGTGCCAGCAGTGCTATGAACACTGAAGCTTTCTTT | TRBJ1-1 | few | TRBV6-6 | -
CASSHLIGAGDPEQYF | TGTGCCAGCAGCCACCTGATTGGAGCGGGGGACCCCGAGCAGTACTTC | TRBJ2-7 | medium-sized | TRBV7-8 | TRBD2
CASSKAGGQTQFF | TGTGCCAGCAGCAAAGCGGGGGGCCAAACGCAGTTCTTC | TRBJ2-1 | - | TRBV9 | TRBD2
CASSLYGTGEDTQYF | TGTGCCAGCAGCCTGTACGGGACAGGGGAAGATACGCAGTATTTT | TRBJ2-3 | - | TRBV7-3 | TRBD1
CASSLLAGGTDTQYF | TGTGCCAGCAGCTTACTAGCGGGAGGGACAGATACGCAGTATTTT | TRBJ2-3 | many | TRBV7-9 | TRBD2
CASNIGGLDEQYF | TGTGCCAGCAATATCGGGGGGCTGGACGAGCAGTACTTC | TRBJ2-7 | - | TRBV12-3/TRBV12-4 | -
CATSEPRMNNEQFF | TGTGCCACCAGTGAGCCACGGATGAACAATGAGCAGTTCTTC | TRBJ2-1 | once | TRBV24-1 | -
CASGLAGGLNEQFF | TGTGCCAGCGGACTAGCGGGAGGCTTAAATGAGCAGTTCTTC | TRBJ2-1 | many | TRBV27 | TRBD2
CASSSDRVTDTQYF | TGCGCCAGCAGCTCGGACAGGGTCACAGATACGCAGTATTTT | TRBJ2-3 | - | TRBV4-1 | TRBD1
CASSSVGSTDTQYF | TGTGCCAGCAGTTCTGTGGGGAGCACAGATACGCAGTATTTT | TRBJ2-3 | few | TRBV6-6 | -
CASSIAGGAYNEQFF | TGTGCCAGTAGTATAGCGGGTGGGGCCTACAATGAGCAGTTCTTC | TRBJ2-1 | many | TRBV19 | -
CSGVEKGNYEQYF | TGCAGCGGAGTAGAGAAGGGGAACTACGAGCAGTACTTC | TRBJ2-7 | few | TRBV29-1 | -
CASSLTGEYGYTF | TGTGCCAGCAGCTTGACAGGGGAATATGGCTACACCTTC | TRBJ1-2 | - | TRBV5-4 | TRBD1
CASSFRGAYEQYF | TGTGCCAGCAGCTTCCGGGGGGCCTACGAGCAGTACTTC | TRBJ2-7 | - | TRBV7-8 | TRBD2
CASLPGRSNTGELFF | TGTGCCAGCCTCCCGGGACGTTCGAACACCGGGGAGCTGTTTTTT | TRBJ2-2 | few | TRBV12-3/TRBV12-4 | -
CASSKKTILAGDANTGELFF | TGCGCCAGCAGCAAGAAAACAATACTAGCGGGGGACGCGAACACCGGGGAGCTGTTTTTT | TRBJ2-2 | - | TRBV5-1 | TRBD2
CASSEGQLAYF | TGTGCCAGCAGTGAAGGCCAACTCGCGTATTTT | TRBJ2-3 | - | TRBV25-1 | -
CASSQDLPRQLGNTEAFF | TGCGCCAGCAGCCAAGATCTCCCGAGACAATTAGGGAACACTGAAGCTTTCTTT | TRBJ1-1 | few | TRBV4-3 | -
CASRQTSGTYNEQFF | TGTGCCAGCAGACAGACTAGCGGAACCTACAATGAGCAGTTCTTC | TRBJ2-1 | few | TRBV7-9 | TRBD2
CSARGGTGDNNEQFF | TGCAGTGCTAGGGGCGGGACAGGGGACAACAATGAGCAGTTCTTC | TRBJ2-1 | many | TRBV20-1 | TRBD1
CASSLAYGDTQYF | TGTGCCAGCAGCTTAGCCTACGGAGATACGCAGTATTTT | TRBJ2-3 | - | TRBV7-2 | -
CASSPYTNEQFF | TGCGCCAGCAGCCCTTACACCAATGAGCAGTTCTTC | TRBJ2-1 | - | TRBV5-1 | -
CASSPPGTANTDTQYF | TGTGCCAGCTCACCACCGGGGACAGCCAACACAGATACGCAGTATTTT | TRBJ2-3 | few | TRBV18 | TRBD1
CSAPRWVREGEQFF | TGCAGTGCCCCGCGGTGGGTGCGGGAGGGCGAGCAGTTCTTC | TRBJ2-1 | few | TRBV20-1 | TRBD2
CAISEGTAGCNEQFF | TGTGCCATCAGTGAAGGGACCGCCGGCTGCAATGAGCAGTTCTTC | TRBJ2-1 | once | TRBV10-3 | -
CASSLPTGTGELFF | TGTGCCAGCAGCTTACCTACAGGCACCGGGGAGCTGTTTTTT | TRBJ2-2 | few | TRBV13 | -
CASSSRSGGYSTDTQYF | TGCGCCAGCAGCTCCCGGAGCGGAGGCTATAGCACAGATACGCAGTATTTT | TRBJ2-3 | few | TRBV5-1 | -
CASSLELGERNEQFF | TGCGCCAGCAGCTTGGAGCTTGGCGAGAGGAATGAGCAGTTCTTC | TRBJ2-1 | few | TRBV5-1 | -
CAISEEDPSGVYEQYF | TGTGCCATCAGTGAAGAGGATCCTAGCGGGGTCTACGAGCAGTACTTC | TRBJ2-7 | - | TRBV10-3 | TRBD2
CASRDPTSGKTDTQYF | TGTGCCAGCAGAGACCCGACTAGCGGGAAGACAGATACGCAGTATTTT | TRBJ2-3 | - | TRBV25-1 | TRBD2
CASSIGTGRIEQFF | TGTGCCAGCAGCATCGGGACAGGCAGGATTGAGCAGTTCTTC | TRBJ2-1 | few | TRBV11-2 | TRBD1
CASSFRGNAGTDTQYF | TGTGCCAGCAGCTTCCGGGGCAATGCTGGCACAGATACGCAGTATTTT | TRBJ2-3 | - | TRBV7-2 | -
CASRHRGLENTEAFF | TGTGCCAGCAGACACAGGGGGCTAGAGAACACTGAAGCTTTCTTT | TRBJ1-1 | - | TRBV12-3/TRBV12-4 | TRBD1
CASSQDSYGDGGTQYF | TGTGCCAGCAGCCAAGACTCGTACGGAGATGGGGGGACCCAGTACTTC | TRBJ2-5 | many | TRBV4-2 | -